This TCR beta chain stems from a study of early T cells in non-severe SARS-CoV-2 infection. TCRdb re-derived calls from the 5' RACE reads in MiXCR, one entry per CDR3 protein. The repertoire includes approximately 40,000 distinct CDR3 sequences, roughly a tenth of them detected once, and about 9.9% sits in the top ten. Trimming pared 1 base from V and 0 bases from J, leaving 12 bases between. CDR1 is SGHNT and CDR2 is YENEEA in the germline V gene. The CDR3 length is 17 residues. The sample was whole blood. The TCR comes from an adult who was a healthcare worker with PCR-confirmed SARS-CoV-2 infection or an uninfected control (not recorded which). V and J are TRBV11-3 and TRBJ2-2; the D call may be TRBD1 or TRBD2 (5 bases each). Here the CDR3 DNA reads TGTGCCAGCAGCTTAGTCGGGGCAGCCGCGAACACCGGGGAGCTGTTTTTT. Translated: CASSLVGAAANTGELFF.